This T cell receptor beta chain was observed in a study of shared clonotypes between healthy human individuals. Study as a whole: A donor's plate count was three for CD4 naive and three for CD4 memory; CD8 naive had two and CD8 memory one.

The authors divided CD4+ cells into CD45RA+ naive and CD45RA-negative memory subsets. In the authors' methods: For the immunoSEQ data, sequences were junction-only without quality scores, so filtering differed. Assay used: immunoSEQ multiplex PCR; TCRdb lists only in-frame clones, some missing. That table furnishes V, J and clone size, whereas the DNA furnished D and trimming. This table holds about 1 million clones, 75% found once. Germline V lookup: CDR1 GTSNPN, CDR2 SVGIG (reference sequence). After removal of 8 bases from V and 7 bases from J, the junction contained 7 bases not matched to a gene. The CDR3 length is 11 residues.

Sequencing used memory CD4+ T cells sorted from blood. The sample's subset: CD45RA-negative fraction. This chain uses TRBV30 with TRBJ2-7; 8 bases agree with TRBD1. The sequence was obtained from a man aged 18 to 35 in good health. In nucleotides, the CDR3 is TGTGCCGGCGGACAGGGCCAAGAGCAGTACTTC. As protein: CAGGQGQEQYF.